Shown below are 8 T cell receptor beta chains from a single sample sequenced in a study of T cells in Graves' hyperthyroidism and ophthalmopathy. TCR beta CDR3 regions were amplified from RNA transcripts. The TCR CDR3 first-round RT-PCR relied on the HTBI primer set. TCRdb reprocessed the multiplex PCR reads with MiXCR, giving one entry per CDR3 protein. The table records 690,000 or so distinct CDR3 sequences, roughly 20% of them present only once. Sequencing used blood. The receptors stem from a woman aged 45-65 years with Graves' hyperthyroidism that later progressed to Graves' ophthalmopathy.

This sequence joins TRBV4-2 and TRBJ2-2; tentatively, D is TRBD2 (5 bases). V was pared by 0 bases and J by 3 bases, with 20 bases between. Looked up from germline, CDR1 is LGHNA and CDR2 is YNFKEQ. The CDR3 runs to 19 residues. DNA for the CDR3: TGTGCCAGCAGCCAAGATCTGGCATTGCGGGTAATATACACCGGGGAGCTGTTTTTT. Amino acid sequence: CASSQDLALRVIYTGELFF.

CDR3 residues: CASSRQGADSYSNQPQHF. The CDR3 DNA sequence: TGCGCCAGCAGCCGTCAGGGGGCCGACTCTTATAGCAATCAGCCCCAGCATTTT. The chain links TRBV4-1 to TRBJ1-5, with 8 bases aligning to TRBD1. The CDR3 runs to 18 residues. Germline CDR1 reads MGHRA; CDR2 reads YSYEKL. Germline trimming cut 4 bases from V and 0 bases from J; bases unmatched to any gene: 11.

This sequence joins TRBV12-3 or TRBV12-4 and TRBJ1-5; D might be TRBD1 (5 bases). Trimming left V 2 bases short and J 4 bases short, with 12 bases between. CDR3 size: 15 residues. In DNA form, the CDR3 reads TGTGCCAGCAGTTTATTCTCGGGGGGTAATCAGCCCCAGCATTTT. Residues: CASSLFSGGNQPQHF.

The table lists this clonotype with a few counts. V usage is TRBV20-1 and J usage is TRBJ2-7; D might be TRBD1 (6 bases). The length of the CDR3 is 11 residues. Germline CDR1 DFQATT, CDR2 SNEGSKA (reference sequence). V lost 5 bases and J 3 bases, leaving 8 bases between the germline ends. The CDR3 DNA is TGCAGTGCTTTACAGGGCTACGAGCAGTACTTC. Protein: CSALQGYEQYF.

This clonotype has just a few counts. The V gene is TRBV19, the J gene TRBJ2-2; a possible D gene is TRBD2 (6 bases). Trimming pared 5 bases from V and 2 bases from J, leaving 18 bases between. The CDR3 contains 17 residues. Germline values: CDR1 LNHDA, CDR2 SQIVND (reference sequence). The CDR3 region is CASSSGEAPFNTGELFF. Here the CDR3 DNA reads TGTGCCAGTAGTTCGGGGGAGGCTCCTTTCAACACCGGGGAGCTGTTTTTT.

This clonotype was recorded many times. The V and J genes are TRBV7-2 and TRBJ2-3, with D perhaps matching TRBD2 (7 bases). There are 18 residues in the CDR3. The V and J ends lost 0 bases and 6 bases respectively, with 22 bases between them. The germline V gene has CDR1 SGHTA and CDR2 FQGNSA. The CDR3 bases are TGTGCCAGCAGCTTAGCGCTCTATGTCGGGGGGCAGGGGGATACGCAGTATTTT. This gives the protein CASSLALYVGGQGDTQYF.

This clonotype occurred many times. CDR3: CASSLRGQNTEAFF. For the CDR3, the DNA is TGCGCCAGCAGCTTAAGGGGACAGAACACTGAAGCTTTCTTT. V and J are TRBV5-1 and TRBJ1-1, with a tentative D call TRBD1 (6 bases). CDR3 length: 14 amino acids. V lost 2 bases, J lost 1 base, and 9 bases lay in between. CDR1 is SGHRS and CDR2 is YFSETQ in the germline V gene.

This clonotype showed up many times. The chain uses TRBV12-3 or TRBV12-4 and TRBJ2-7, with 9 bases identical to TRBD1. The V and J ends lost 4 bases and 5 bases, in that order; junction bases with no gene match: 9. CDR3 size: 15 residues. CDR3 nucleotides: TGTGCCAGCAGTTCATTGGACAGGGGAGTCGACGAGCAGTACTTC. This codes for CASSSLDRGVDEQYF.